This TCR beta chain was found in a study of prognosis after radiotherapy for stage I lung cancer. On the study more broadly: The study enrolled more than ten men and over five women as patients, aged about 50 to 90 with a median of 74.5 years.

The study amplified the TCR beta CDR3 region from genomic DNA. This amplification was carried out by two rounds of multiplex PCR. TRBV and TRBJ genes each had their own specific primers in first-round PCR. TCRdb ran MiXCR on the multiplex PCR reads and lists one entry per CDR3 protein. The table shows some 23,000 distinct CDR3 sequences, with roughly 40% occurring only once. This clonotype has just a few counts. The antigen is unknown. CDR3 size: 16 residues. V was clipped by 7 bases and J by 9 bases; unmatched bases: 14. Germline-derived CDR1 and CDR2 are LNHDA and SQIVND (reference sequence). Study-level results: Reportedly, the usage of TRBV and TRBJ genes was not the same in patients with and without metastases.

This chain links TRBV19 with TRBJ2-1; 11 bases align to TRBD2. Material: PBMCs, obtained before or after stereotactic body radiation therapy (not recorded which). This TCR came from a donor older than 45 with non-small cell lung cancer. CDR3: CASKWGATSGEGEQFF. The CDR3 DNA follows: TGTGCCAGTAAATGGGGGGCGACTAGCGGGGAAGGTGAGCAGTTCTTC.